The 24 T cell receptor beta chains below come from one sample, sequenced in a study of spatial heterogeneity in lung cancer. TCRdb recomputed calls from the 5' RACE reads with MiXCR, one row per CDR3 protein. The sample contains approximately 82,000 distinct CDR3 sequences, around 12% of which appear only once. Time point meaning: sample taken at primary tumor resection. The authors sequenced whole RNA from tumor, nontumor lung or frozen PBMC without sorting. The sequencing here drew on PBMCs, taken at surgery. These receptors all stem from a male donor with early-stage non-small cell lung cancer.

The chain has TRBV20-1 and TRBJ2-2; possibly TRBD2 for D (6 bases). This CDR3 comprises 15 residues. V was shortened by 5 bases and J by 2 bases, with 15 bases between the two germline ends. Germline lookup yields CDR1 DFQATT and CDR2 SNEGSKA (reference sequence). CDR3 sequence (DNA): TGCAGTGCTCACGCCGGGACTGGAAACACCGGGGAGCTGTTTTTT. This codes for CSAHAGTGNTGELFF.

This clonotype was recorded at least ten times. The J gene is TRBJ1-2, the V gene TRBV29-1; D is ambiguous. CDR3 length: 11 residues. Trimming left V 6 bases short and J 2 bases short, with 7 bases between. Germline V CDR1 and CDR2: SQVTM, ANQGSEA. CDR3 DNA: TGCAGCGTGGCAGAGAACTATGGCTACACCTTC. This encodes CSVAENYGYTF.

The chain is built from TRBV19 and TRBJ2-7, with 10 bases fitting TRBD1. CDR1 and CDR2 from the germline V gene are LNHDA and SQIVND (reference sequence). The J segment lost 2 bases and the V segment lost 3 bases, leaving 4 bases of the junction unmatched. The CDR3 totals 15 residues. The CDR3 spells CASSMGQGHPYEQYF. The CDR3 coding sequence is TGTGCCAGTAGTATGGGACAGGGGCACCCCTACGAGCAGTACTTC.

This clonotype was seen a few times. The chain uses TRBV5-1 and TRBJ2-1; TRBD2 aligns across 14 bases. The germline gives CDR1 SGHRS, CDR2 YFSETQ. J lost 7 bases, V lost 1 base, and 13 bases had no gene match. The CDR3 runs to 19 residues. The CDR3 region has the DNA TGCGCCAGCAGCTTGAGGTTATGGCTAGGACTAGCGGGAGGTAATGAGCAGTTCTTC. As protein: CASSLRLWLGLAGGNEQFF.

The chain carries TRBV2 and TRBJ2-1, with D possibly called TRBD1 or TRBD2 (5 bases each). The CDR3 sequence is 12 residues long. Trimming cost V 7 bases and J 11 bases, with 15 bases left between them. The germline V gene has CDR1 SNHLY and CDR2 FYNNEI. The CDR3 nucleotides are TGTGCCAGCAAAGTAGGTGGGGACCAGCAGTTCTTC. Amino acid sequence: CASKVGGDQQFF.

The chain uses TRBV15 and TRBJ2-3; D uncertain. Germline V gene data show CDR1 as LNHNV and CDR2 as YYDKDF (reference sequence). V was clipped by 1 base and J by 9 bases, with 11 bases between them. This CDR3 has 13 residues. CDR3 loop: CATSRGALPTQYF. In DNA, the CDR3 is TGTGCCACCAGCAGAGGGGCATTACCGACGCAGTATTTT. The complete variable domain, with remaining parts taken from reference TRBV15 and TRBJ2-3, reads DAMVIQNPRYQVTQFGKPVTLSCSQTLNHNVMYWYQQKSSQAPKLLFHYYDKDFNNEADTPDNFQSRRPNTSFCFLDIRSPGLGDTAMYLCATSRGALPTQYFGPGTRLTVL.

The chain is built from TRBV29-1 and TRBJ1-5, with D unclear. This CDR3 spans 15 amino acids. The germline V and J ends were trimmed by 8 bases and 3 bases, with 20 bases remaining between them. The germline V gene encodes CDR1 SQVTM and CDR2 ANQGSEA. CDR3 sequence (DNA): TGCAGCACCTACGGTCTTTTGGGGAACAATCAGCCCCAGCATTTT. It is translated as CSTYGLLGNNQPQHF.

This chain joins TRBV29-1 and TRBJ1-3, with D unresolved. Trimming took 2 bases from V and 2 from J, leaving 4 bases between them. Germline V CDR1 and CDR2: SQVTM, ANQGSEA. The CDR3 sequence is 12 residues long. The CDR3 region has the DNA TGCAGCGTTGAAAGGGCTGGAAACACCATATATTTT. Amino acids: CSVERAGNTIYF.

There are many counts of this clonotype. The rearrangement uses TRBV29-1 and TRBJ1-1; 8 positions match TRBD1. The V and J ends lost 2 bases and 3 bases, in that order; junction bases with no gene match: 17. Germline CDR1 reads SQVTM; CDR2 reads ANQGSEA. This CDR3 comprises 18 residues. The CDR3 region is CSVERVGDRSRWDTEAFF. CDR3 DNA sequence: TGCAGCGTTGAACGAGTAGGGGACAGGTCTCGTTGGGACACTGAAGCTTTCTTT. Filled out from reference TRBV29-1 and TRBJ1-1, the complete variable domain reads SAVISQKPSRDICQRGTSLTIQCQVDSQVTMMFWYRQQPGQSLTLIATANQGSEATYESGFVIDKFPISRPNLTFSTLTVSNMSPEDSSIYLCSVERVGDRSRWDTEAFFGQGTRLTVV.

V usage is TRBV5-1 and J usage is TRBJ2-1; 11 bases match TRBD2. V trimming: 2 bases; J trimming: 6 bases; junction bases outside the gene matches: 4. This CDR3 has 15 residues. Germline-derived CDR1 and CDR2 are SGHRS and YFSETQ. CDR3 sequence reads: CASSFLAGGPNEQFF. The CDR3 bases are TGCGCCAGCAGCTTTCTAGCGGGAGGCCCCAATGAGCAGTTCTTC.

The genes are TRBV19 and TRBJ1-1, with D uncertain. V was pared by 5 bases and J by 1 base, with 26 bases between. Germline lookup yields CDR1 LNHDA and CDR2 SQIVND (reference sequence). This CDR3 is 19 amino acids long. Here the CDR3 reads CASSYPRLDGLGRNTEAFF. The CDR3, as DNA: TGTGCCAGTAGTTACCCCCGACTCGACGGGCTCGGAAGGAACACTGAAGCTTTCTTT.

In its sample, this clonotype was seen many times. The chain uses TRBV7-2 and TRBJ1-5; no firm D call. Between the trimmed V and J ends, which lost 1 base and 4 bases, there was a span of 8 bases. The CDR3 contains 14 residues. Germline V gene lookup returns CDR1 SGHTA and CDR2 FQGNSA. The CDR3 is CASSLVFGNQPQHF. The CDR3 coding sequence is TGTGCCAGCAGCTTAGTGTTCGGGAATCAGCCCCAGCATTTT.

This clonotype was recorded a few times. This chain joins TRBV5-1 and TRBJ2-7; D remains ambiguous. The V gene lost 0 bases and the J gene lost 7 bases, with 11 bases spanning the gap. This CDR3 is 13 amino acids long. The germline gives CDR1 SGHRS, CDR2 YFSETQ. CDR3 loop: CASSLGILGEQYF. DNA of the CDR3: TGCGCCAGCAGCTTGGGGATCCTGGGGGAGCAGTACTTC.

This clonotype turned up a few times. This chain's CDR3 is CSAEGTLAEAFF. CDR3 nucleotide sequence: TGCAGTGCTGAAGGGACCCTGGCTGAAGCTTTCTTT. The chain combines TRBV20-1 with TRBJ1-1; tentative D call: TRBD1 (5 bases). This CDR3 spans 12 amino acids. Trimming shortened V by 5 bases and J by 6 bases, and 13 bases separated the two germline ends. In germline, CDR1 is DFQATT, CDR2 SNEGSKA (reference sequence).

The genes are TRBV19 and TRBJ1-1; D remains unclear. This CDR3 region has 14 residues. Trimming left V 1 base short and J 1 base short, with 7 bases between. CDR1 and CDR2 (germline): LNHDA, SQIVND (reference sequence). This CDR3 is CASSIGSGNTEAFF. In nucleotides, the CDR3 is TGTGCCAGTAGTATAGGCTCGGGGAACACTGAAGCTTTCTTT.

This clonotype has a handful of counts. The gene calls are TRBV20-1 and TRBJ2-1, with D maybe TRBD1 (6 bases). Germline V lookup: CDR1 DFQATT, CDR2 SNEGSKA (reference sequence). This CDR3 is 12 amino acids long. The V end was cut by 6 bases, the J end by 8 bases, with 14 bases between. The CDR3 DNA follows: TGCAGTGCCTGGACAGTTTACGATGAGCAGTTCTTC. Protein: CSAWTVYDEQFF.

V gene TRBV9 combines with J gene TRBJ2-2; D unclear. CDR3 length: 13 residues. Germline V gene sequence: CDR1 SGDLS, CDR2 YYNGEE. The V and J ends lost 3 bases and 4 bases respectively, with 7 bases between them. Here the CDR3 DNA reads TGTGCCAGCAGCGGGAGTAGCACCGGGGAGCTGTTTTTT. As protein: CASSGSSTGELFF.

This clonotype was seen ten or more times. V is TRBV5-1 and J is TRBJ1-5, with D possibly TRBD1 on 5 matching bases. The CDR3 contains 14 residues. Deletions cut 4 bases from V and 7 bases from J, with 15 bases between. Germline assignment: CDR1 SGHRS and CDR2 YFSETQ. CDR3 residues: CASSSGAVGQPQHF. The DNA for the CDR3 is TGCGCCAGCAGCAGTGGGGCGGTCGGACAGCCCCAGCATTTT.

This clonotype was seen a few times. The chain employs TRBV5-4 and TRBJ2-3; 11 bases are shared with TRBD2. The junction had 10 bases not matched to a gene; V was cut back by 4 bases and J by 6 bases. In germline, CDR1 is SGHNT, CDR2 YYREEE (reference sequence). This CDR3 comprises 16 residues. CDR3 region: CASSPPLAGGGDTQYF. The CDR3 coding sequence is TGTGCCAGCAGCCCACCTCTAGCGGGAGGTGGGGATACGCAGTATTTT.

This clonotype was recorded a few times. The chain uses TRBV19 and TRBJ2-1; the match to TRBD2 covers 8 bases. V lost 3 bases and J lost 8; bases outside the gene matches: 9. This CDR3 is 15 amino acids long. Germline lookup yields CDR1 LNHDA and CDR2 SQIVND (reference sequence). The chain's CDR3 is CASSMILAGGDEQFF. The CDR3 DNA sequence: TGTGCCAGTAGTATGATCCTAGCGGGCGGAGATGAGCAGTTCTTC.

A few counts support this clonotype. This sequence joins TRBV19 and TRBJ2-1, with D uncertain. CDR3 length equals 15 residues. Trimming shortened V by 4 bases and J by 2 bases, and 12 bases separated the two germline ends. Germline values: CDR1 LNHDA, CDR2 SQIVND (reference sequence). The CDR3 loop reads CASSTADLPYNEQFF. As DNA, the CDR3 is TGTGCCAGTAGTACCGCCGACCTTCCCTACAATGAGCAGTTCTTC.

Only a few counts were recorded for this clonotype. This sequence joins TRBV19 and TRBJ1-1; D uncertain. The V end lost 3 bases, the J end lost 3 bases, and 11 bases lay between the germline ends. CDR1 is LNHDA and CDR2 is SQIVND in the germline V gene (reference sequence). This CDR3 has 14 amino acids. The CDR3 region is CASSMMDGYTEAFF. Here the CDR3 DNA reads TGTGCCAGTAGTATGATGGACGGCTACACTGAAGCTTTCTTT.

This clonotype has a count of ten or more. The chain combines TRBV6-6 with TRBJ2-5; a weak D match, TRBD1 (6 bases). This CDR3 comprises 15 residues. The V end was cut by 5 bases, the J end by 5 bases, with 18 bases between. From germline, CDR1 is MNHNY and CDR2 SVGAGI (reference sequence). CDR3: CASSPGGGAPETQYF. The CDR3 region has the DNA TGTGCCAGCAGTCCCGGTGGGGGCGCACCGGAGACCCAGTACTTC.

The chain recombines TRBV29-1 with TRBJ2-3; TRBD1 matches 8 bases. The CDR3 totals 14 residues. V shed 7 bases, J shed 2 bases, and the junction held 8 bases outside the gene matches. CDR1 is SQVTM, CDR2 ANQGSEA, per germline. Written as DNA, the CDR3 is TGCAGCGGAGGGCAGGGGGCCCCCACAGATACGCAGTATTTT. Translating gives CSGGQGAPTDTQYF.